These T cell receptor beta chains were read from a single sample in a study of T-cell memory formation after mild COVID-19. One entry per CDR3 protein, called by TCRdb with MiXCR from the 5' RACE reads. This table has roughly 450,000 distinct CDR3 sequences, 18% appearing once. The sequenced sample was PBMCs or a T cell subset sorted from them (not recorded which). The receptors derive from a man between 18 and 35 years old who had mild COVID-19 (a few samples of this study predate the infection). Cell type and time point are not known. CDR3s leave out the opening cysteine and the closing phenylalanine or tryptophan. The D gene is left open where the match is weak. Only some rows state a clone size, as once, few, many or a class for expanded clones.

j_call v_call d_call clone_size cdr3_aa
TRBJ2-3 TRBV5-1 TRBD2 - ASSLKLAGTDTQY
TRBJ1-1 TRBV11-2 - - ASSSRDEPEAF
TRBJ2-7 TRBV18 - many ASSPPGYEQY
TRBJ1-5 TRBV4-1 - few ASSPRGGVGGQPQH
TRBJ1-6 TRBV11-3 - few ASSSAL
TRBJ2-2 TRBV6-5 - few ASSYNSGGTGELF
TRBJ1-5 TRBV6-6 - once ASSYVDGSNQPQH
TRBJ1-6 TRBV9 - many ASSVAAGESPLH
TRBJ2-1 TRBV6-5 - - ASSYSDGSYNEQF
TRBJ2-2 TRBV12-3/TRBV12-4 - - ASITGGTGELF
TRBJ2-2 TRBV9 - few ASSGSGPGQLLF
TRBJ1-1 TRBV7-9 - many ASSLDGGAEAF
TRBJ1-2 TRBV6-5 - - ASSGGVYGYT
TRBJ1-1 TRBV4-2 - - ASSQDTTGTEAF
TRBJ2-3 TRBV3-1 TRBD2 - ASSQGTSGGPPGTQY
TRBJ2-1 TRBV5-1 - many ASSLGLGTSPYNEQF
TRBJ1-1 TRBV4-3 - many ASSQEPGTTEAF
TRBJ1-2 TRBV6-2/TRBV6-3 - few ASSLGIFYGYT
TRBJ1-5 TRBV5-1 TRBD1 few ASSPGTGDSNQPQH
TRBJ1-1 TRBV7-9 - few ASSSLGGAVNTEAF
TRBJ2-5 TRBV9 TRBD2 few ASSVGTSGEANQETQY
TRBJ1-5 TRBV12-3/TRBV12-4 - few ASSPIGGDQPQH
TRBJ1-2 TRBV6-5 - few ASGSRDKSIRYT
TRBJ2-2 TRBV12-3/TRBV12-4 - - ASTEGGGELF
TRBJ1-2 TRBV4-1 TRBD1 - ASSQVVDRGRYT
TRBJ1-4 TRBV2 - few ASSPGRLYEKLF
TRBJ2-3 TRBV5-1 - many ASTRDGSTDTQY
TRBJ1-5 TRBV28 TRBD1 few ASVTGQGNQPQH
TRBJ2-5 TRBV2 - few ASTRIETQY
TRBJ2-3 TRBV6-4 TRBD2 few ASSQVAGGLDTQY
TRBJ2-6 TRBV5-6 TRBD1 - ASSLVAGTGPSGANVLT
TRBJ2-1 TRBV7-2 - few ASTSPGRPWNEQF